This T cell receptor beta chain was captured by sequencing in a study of immune evolution from preneoplasia to lung adenocarcinoma. The CDR3 covers 18 residues. From germline, CDR1 is SGHVS and CDR2 FNYEAQ. Trimming at V came to 5 bases and at J to 4 bases, leaving 19 bases not matched to a gene. Produced via immunoSEQ multiplex PCR; TCRdb's table is partial and in-frame only. This sample carries some 3,700 clones, roughly 76% of them seen once, and the ten largest clones take more than 13%. The specimen was FFPE minimally invasive lung adenocarcinoma tissue. This chain connects TRBV7-6 to TRBJ1-1, with 7 bases that match TRBD1. The clonotype was recovered from a person aged 60-79 years with lung adenocarcinoma. CDR3 sequence reads: CASSHRTGRDLRGTEAFF. The CDR3 region has the DNA TGTGCCAGCAGCCACCGGACAGGCAGGGACCTTCGAGGCACTGAAGCTTTCTTT.